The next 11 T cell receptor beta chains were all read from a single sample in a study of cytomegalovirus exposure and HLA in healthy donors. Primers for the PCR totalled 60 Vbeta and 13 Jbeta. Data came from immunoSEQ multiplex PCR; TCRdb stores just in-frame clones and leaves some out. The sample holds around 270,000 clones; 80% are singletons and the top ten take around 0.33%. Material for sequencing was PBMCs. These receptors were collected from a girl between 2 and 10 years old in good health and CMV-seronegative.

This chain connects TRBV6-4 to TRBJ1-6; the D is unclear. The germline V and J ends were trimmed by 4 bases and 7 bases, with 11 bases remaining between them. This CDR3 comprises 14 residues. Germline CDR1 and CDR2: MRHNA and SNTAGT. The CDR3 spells CASSAQVLNSPLHF. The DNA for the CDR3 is TGTGCCAGCAGTGCTCAGGTCTTAAATTCACCCCTCCACTTT.

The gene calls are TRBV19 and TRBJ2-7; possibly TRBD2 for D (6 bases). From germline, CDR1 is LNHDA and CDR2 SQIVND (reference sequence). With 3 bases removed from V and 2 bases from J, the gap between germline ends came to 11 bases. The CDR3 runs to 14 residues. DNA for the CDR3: TGTGCCAGTAGTATGGAGGGAGGCCCCTACGAGCAGTACTTC. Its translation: CASSMEGGPYEQYF.

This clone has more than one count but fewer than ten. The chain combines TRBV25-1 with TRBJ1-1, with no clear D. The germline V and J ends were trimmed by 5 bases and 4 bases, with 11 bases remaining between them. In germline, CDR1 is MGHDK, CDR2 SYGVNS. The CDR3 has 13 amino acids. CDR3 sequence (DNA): TGTGCCAGCAGTCTCCAGGAGGGCACTGAAGCTTTCTTT. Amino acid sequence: CASSLQEGTEAFF.

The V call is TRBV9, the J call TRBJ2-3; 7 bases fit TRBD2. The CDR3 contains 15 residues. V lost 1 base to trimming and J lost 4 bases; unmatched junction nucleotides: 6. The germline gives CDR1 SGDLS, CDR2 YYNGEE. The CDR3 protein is CASSVLGEGSDTQYF. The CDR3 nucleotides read TGTGCCAGCAGCGTATTGGGGGAGGGGTCAGATACGCAGTATTTT.

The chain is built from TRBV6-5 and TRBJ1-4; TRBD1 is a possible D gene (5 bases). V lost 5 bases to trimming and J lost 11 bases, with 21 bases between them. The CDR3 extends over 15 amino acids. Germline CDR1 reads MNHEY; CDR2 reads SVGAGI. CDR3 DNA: TGTGCCAGCAGTCCGACCGGCCGCCCCAAGGGGAAACTGTTTTTT. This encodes CASSPTGRPKGKLFF.

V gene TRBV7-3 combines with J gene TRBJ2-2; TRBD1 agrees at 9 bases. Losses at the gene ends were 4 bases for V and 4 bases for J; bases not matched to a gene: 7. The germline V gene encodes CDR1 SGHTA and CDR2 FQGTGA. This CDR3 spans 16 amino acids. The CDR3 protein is CASSSWGQGGTGELFF. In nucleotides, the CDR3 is TGTGCCAGCAGCTCATGGGGACAGGGCGGCACCGGGGAGCTGTTTTTT.

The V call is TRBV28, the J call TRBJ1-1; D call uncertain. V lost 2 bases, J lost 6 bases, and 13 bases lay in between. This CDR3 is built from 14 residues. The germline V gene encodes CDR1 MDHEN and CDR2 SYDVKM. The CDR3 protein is CASSLELYSAEAFF. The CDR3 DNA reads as TGTGCCAGCAGTTTAGAGCTTTATTCGGCTGAAGCTTTCTTT.

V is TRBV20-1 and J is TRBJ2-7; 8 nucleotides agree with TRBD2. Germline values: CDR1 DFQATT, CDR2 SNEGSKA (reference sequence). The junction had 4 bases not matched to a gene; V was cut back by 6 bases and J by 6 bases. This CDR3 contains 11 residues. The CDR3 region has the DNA TGCAGTGCCGCGGGGGGTGGCGAGCAGTACTTC. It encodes CSAAGGGEQYF.

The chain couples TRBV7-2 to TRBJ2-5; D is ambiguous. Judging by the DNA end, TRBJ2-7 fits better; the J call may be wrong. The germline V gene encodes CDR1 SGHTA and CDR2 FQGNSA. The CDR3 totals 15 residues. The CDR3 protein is CASSPYDGSYYEQYF. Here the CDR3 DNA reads TGTGCCAGCAGCCCCTACGACGGTTCTTACTACGAGCAGTACTTC.

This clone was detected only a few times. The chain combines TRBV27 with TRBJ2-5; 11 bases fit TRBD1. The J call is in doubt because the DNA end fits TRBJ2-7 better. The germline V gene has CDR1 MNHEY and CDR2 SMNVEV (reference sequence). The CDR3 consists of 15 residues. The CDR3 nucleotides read TGTGCCAGCAGTTTAACCCGGACAGGGGGCAACGAGCAGTACTTC. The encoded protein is CASSLTRTGGNEQYF.

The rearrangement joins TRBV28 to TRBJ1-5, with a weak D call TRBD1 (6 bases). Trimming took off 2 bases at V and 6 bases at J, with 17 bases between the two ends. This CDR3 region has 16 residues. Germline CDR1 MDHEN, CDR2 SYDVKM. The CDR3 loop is CASSLPQGHFGQPQHF. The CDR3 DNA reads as TGTGCCAGCAGTTTACCACAGGGCCATTTTGGTCAGCCCCAGCATTTT.